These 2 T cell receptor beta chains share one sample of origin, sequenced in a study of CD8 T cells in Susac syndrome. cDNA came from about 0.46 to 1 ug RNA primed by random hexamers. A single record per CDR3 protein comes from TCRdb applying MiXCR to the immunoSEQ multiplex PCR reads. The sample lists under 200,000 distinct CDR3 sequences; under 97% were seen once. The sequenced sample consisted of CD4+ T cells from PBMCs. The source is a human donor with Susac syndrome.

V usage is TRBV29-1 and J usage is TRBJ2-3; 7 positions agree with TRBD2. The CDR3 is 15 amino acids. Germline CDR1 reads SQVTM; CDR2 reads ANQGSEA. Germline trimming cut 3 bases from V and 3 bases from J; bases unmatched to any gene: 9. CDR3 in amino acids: CSVDGGGGWTDTQYF. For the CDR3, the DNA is TGCAGCGTTGACGGCGGGGGAGGGTGGACAGATACGCAGTATTTT.

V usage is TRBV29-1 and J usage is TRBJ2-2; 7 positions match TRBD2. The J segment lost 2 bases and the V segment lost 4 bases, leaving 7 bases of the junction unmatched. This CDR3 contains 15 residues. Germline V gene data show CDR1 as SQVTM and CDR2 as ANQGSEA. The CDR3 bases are TGCAGCGTTGTGGGAGGGGCGGTAAACACCGGGGAGCTGTTTTTT. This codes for CSVVGGAVNTGELFF.